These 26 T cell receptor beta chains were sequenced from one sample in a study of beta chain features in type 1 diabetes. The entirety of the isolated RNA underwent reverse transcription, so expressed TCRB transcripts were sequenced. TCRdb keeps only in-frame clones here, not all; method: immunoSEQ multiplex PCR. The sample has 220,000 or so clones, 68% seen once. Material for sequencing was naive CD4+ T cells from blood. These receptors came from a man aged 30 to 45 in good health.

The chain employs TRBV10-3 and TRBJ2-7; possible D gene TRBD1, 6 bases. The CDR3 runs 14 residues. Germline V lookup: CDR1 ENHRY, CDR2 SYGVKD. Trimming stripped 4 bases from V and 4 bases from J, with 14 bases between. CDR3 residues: CAISGDRTAYEQYF. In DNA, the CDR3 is TGTGCCATCAGTGGGGATAGGACAGCGTACGAGCAGTACTTC.

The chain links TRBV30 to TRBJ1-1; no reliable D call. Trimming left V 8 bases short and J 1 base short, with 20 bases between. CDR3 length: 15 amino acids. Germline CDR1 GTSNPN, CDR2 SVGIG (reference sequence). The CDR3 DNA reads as TGTGCCCGAACCTTCTACAATGGACCGAACACTGAAGCTTTCTTT. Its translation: CARTFYNGPNTEAFF.

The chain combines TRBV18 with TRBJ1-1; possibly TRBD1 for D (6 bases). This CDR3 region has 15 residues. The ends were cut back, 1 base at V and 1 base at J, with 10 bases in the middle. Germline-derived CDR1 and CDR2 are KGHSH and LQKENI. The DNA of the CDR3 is TGTGCCAGCTCACCACTCGGACAGAAGAACACTGAAGCTTTCTTT. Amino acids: CASSPLGQKNTEAFF. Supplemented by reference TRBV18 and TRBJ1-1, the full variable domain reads NAGVMQNPRHLVRRRGQEARLRCSPMKGHSHVYWYRQLPEEGLKFMVYLQKENIIDESGMPKERFSAEFPKEGPSILRIQQVVRGDSAAYFCASSPLGQKNTEAFFGQGTRLTVV.

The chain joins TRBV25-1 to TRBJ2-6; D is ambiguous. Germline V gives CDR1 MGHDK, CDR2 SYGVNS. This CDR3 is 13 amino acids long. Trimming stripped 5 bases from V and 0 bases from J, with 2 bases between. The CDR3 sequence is CASSPSGANVLTF. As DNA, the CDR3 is TGTGCCAGCAGTCCCTCTGGGGCCAACGTCCTGACTTTC. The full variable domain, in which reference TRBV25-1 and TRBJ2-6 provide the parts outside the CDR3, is EADIYQTPRYLVIGTGKKITLECSQTMGHDKMYWYQQDPGMELHLIHYSYGVNSTEKGDLSSESTVSRIRTEHFPLTLESARPSHTSQYLCASSPSGANVLTFGAGSRLTVL.

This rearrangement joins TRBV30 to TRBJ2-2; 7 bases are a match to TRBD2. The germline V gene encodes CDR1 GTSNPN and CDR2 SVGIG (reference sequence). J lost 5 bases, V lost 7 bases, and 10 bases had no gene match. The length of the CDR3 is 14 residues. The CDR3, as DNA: TGTGCCTCCAGGGAGAGGGAGGGGACCGGGGAGCTGTTTTTT. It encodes CASREREGTGELFF.

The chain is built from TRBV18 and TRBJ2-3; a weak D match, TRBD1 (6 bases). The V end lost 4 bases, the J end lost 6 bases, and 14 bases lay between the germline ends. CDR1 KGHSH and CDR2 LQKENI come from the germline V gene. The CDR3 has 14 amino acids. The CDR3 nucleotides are TGTGCCAGCTCACTCAACGCAGGGGAGGATACGCAGTATTTT. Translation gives CASSLNAGEDTQYF.

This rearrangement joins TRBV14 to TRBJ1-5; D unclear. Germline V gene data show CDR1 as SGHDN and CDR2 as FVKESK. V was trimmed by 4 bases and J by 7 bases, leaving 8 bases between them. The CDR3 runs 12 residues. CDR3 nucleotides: TGTGCCAGCAGCCTCCATGGGCAGCCCCAGCATTTT. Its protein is CASSLHGQPQHF.

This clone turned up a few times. The CDR3 loop reads CASSQLDRGDEQYF. The CDR3, as DNA: TGTGCCAGCAGCCAGCTGGACAGGGGAGACGAGCAGTACTTC. The V gene is TRBV7-2, the J gene TRBJ2-7, with 9 bases identical to TRBD1. This CDR3 spans 14 amino acids. The V segment lost 5 bases and the J segment 5 bases; nucleotides outside the gene matches: 7. The germline V gene encodes CDR1 SGHTA and CDR2 FQGNSA.

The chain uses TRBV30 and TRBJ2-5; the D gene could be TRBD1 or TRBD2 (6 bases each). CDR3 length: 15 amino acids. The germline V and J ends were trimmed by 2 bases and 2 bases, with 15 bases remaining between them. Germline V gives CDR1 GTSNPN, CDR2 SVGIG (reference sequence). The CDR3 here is CAWSPSRGPQETQYF. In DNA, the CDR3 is TGTGCCTGGAGTCCCTCCCGGGGGCCACAAGAGACCCAGTACTTC.

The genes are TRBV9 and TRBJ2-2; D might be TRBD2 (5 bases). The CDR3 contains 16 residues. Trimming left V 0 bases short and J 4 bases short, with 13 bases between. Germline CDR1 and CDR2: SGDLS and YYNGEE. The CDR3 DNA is TGTGCCAGCAGCGTAGATTTGGGCGGAGGCACCGGGGAGCTGTTTTTT. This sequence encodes CASSVDLGGGTGELFF.

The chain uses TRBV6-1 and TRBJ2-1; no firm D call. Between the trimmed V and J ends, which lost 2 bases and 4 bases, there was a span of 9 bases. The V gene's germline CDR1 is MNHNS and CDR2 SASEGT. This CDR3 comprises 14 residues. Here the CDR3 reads CASSERAEYNEQFF. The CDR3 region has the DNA TGTGCCAGCAGTGAAAGGGCCGAATACAATGAGCAGTTCTTC.

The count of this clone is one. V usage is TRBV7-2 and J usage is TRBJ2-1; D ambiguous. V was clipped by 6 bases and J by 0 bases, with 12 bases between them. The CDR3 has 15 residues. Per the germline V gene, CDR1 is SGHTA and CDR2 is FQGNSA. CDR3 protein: CASSQWDSSYNEQFF. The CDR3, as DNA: TGTGCCAGCAGTCAATGGGATAGCTCCTACAATGAGCAGTTCTTC.

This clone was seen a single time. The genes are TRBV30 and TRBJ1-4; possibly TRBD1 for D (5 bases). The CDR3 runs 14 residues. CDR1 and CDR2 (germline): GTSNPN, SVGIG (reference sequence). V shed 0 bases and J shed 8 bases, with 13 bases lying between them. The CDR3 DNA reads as TGTGCCTGGAGTGTACTGACAGCTGCCGAAAAACTGTTTTTT. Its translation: CAWSVLTAAEKLFF.

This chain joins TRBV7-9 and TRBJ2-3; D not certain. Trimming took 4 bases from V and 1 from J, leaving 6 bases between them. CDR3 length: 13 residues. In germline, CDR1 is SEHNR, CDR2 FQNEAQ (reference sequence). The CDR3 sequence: CASSYAGTDTQYF. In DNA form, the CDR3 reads TGTGCCAGCAGCTATGCCGGCACAGATACGCAGTATTTT.

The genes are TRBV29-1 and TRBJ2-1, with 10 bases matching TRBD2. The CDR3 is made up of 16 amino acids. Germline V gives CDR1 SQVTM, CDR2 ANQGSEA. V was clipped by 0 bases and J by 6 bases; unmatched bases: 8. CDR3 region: CSVEERLAGRVNEQFF. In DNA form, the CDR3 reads TGCAGCGTTGAAGAGCGACTAGCGGGCCGCGTCAATGAGCAGTTCTTC.

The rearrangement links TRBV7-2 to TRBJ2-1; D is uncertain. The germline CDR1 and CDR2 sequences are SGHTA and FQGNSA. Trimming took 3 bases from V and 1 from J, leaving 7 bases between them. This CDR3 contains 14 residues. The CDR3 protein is CASSFAASYNEQFF. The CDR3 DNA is TGTGCCAGCAGCTTCGCAGCTTCCTACAATGAGCAGTTCTTC. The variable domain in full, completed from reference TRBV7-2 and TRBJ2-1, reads GAGVSQSPSNKVTEKGKDVELRCDPISGHTALYWYRQSLGQGLEFLIYFQGNSAPDKSGLPSDRFSAERTGGSVSTLTIQRTQQEDSAVYLCASSFAASYNEQFFGPGTRLTVL.

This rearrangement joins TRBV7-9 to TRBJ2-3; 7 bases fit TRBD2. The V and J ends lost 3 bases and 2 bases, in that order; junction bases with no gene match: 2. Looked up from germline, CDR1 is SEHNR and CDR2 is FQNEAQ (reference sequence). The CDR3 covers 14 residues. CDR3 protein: CASSLGGTTDTQYF. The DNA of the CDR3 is TGTGCCAGCAGCTTGGGAGGGACCACAGATACGCAGTATTTT. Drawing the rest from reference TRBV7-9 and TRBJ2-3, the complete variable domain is DTGVSQNPRHKITKRGQNVTFRCDPISEHNRLYWYRQTLGQGPEFLTYFQNEAQLEKSRLLSDRFSAERPKGSFSTLEIQRTEQGDSAMYLCASSLGGTTDTQYFGPGTRLTVL.

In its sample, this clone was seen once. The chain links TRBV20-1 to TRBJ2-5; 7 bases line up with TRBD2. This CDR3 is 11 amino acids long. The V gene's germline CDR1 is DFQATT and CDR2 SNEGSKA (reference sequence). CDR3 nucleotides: TGCAGCCGGGGGGACCTAGAGACCCAGTACTTC. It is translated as CSRGDLETQYF.

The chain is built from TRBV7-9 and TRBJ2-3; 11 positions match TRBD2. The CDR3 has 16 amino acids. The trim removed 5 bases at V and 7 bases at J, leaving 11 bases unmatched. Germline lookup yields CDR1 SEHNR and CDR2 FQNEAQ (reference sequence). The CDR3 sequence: CASSETLSGRANTQYF. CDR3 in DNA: TGTGCCAGCAGCGAGACCCTTAGCGGGAGGGCAAATACGCAGTATTTT.

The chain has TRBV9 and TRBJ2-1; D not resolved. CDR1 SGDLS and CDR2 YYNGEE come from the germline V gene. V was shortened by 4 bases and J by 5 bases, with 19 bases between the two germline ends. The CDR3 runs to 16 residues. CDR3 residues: CASSPGPYPSDNEQFF. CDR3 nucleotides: TGTGCCAGCAGCCCCGGACCTTACCCTTCCGACAATGAGCAGTTCTTC.

The chain's CDR3 is CAWSGKLSGANVLTF. CDR3 in DNA: TGTGCCTGGAGTGGGAAACTCTCTGGGGCCAACGTCCTGACTTTC. The gene calls are TRBV30 and TRBJ2-6; D unclear. The V and J ends lost 1 base and 0 bases respectively, with 7 bases between them. Germline CDR1 reads GTSNPN; CDR2 reads SVGIG (reference sequence). This CDR3 region has 15 residues.

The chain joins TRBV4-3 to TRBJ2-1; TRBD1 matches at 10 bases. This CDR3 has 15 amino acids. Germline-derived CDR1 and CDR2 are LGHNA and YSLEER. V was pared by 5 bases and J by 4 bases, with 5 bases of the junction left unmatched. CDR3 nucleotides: TGCGCCAGCAGCTCCGCGGGACAGGGGTACAATGAGCAGTTCTTC. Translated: CASSSAGQGYNEQFF.

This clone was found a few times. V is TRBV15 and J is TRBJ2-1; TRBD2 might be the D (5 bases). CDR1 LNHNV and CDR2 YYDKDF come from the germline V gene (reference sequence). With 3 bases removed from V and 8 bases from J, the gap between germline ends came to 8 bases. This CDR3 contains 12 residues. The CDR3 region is CATSRRAYEQFF. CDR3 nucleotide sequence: TGTGCCACCAGCAGGAGGGCCTATGAGCAGTTCTTC.

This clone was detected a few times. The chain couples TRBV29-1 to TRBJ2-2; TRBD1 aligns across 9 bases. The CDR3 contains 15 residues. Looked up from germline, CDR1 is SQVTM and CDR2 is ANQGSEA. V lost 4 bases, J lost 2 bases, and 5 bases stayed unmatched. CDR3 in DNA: TGCAGCGTTGTTCCGGGACAGGGTAACACCGGGGAGCTGTTTTTT. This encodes CSVVPGQGNTGELFF.

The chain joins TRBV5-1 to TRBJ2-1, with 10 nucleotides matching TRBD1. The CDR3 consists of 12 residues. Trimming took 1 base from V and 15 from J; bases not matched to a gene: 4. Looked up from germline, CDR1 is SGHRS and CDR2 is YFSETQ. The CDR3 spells CASSLPGTGVFF. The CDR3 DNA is TGCGCCAGCAGCTTGCCCGGGACAGGGGTGTTCTTC.

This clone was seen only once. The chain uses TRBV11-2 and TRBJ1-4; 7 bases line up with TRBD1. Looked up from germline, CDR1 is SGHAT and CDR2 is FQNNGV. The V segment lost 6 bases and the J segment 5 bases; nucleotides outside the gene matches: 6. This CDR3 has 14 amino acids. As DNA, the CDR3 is TGTGCCAGCAGATCGGACAGGTGGAATGAAAAACTGTTTTTT. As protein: CASRSDRWNEKLFF.